This T cell receptor beta chain derives from a study of tumor-infiltrating lymphocytes in primary liver carcinoma. Study as a whole: The cohort included men and women aged 30 to 69 years. Study-wide results and caveats: Compared with blood, tumor repertoires held significantly more in their top 250 clones.

Researchers generated TCR beta cDNA from approximately 0.55 ug of total RNA, relying on a constant-region primer. Generation of the TCR beta libraries relied on three nested multiplex PCR rounds using slightly modified ARM-PCR. A C-beta reverse primer and TRBV1-TRBV30 forward primers served in each of the first two PCR rounds, at about 9 cycles apiece. TCRdb recomputed calls from the multiplex PCR reads with MiXCR, one row per CDR3 protein. Altogether about 97,000 distinct CDR3 sequences are present, around two thirds being singletons, with the ten largest covering roughly 12%. Extraction of RNA together with DNA used roughly 20-33 mg of unsorted bulk tissue. Patients had chronic HBV infection and were treatment-naive. Every one of the tumor samples had a viable tumor cell content above 75%. A word on this clonotype: Its antigen remains unknown.

The length of the CDR3 is 12 residues. Germline-derived CDR1 and CDR2 are SEHNR and FQNEAQ (reference sequence). The V end lost 1 base, the J end lost 7 bases, and 7 bases lay between the germline ends. The genes are TRBV7-9 and TRBJ1-2, with D unresolved. This sequence originates from a woman aged 55 to 70 with primary liver carcinoma and hepatitis B virus infection. Sequenced sample: liver tumor tissue from sampling region 2. The subset denotes: tumor region T2, inferior pole. DNA of the CDR3: TGTGCCAGCAGCTTAGGGTTGTTTGGCTACACCTTC. This sequence encodes CASSLGLFGYTF.